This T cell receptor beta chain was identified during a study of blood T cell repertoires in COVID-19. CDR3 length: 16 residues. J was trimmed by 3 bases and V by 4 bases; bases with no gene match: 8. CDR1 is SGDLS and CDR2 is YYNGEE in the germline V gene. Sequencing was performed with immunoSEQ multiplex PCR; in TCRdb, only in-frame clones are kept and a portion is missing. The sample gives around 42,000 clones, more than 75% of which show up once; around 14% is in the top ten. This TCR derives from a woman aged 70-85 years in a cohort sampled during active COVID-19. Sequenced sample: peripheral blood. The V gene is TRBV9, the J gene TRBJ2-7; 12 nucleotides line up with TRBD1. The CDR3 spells CASSLGQGALHYEQYF. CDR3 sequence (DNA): TGTGCCAGCAGCCTGGGACAGGGGGCGTTACACTACGAGCAGTACTTC.